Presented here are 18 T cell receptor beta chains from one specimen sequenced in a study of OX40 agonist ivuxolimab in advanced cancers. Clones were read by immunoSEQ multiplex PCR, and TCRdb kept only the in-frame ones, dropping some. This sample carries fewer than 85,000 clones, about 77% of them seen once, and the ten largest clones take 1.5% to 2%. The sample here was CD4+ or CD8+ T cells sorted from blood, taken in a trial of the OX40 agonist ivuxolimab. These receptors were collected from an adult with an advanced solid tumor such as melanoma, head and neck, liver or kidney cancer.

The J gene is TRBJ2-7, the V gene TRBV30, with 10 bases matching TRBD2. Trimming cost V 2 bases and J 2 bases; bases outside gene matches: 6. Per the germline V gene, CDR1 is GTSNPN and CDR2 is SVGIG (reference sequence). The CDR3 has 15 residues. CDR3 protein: CAWSRSSGRTYEQYF. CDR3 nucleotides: TGTGCCTGGAGTAGAAGTAGCGGGAGGACCTACGAGCAGTACTTC.

The CDR3 nucleotides are TGTGCCTGGAGTGGTCCCTCACTCGGCTACACCTTC. This codes for CAWSGPSLGYTF. V usage is TRBV30 and J usage is TRBJ1-2; D gene ambiguous. The CDR3 consists of 12 residues. Trimming removed 1 base from V and 8 bases from J, with 11 bases in between. CDR1 and CDR2 (germline): GTSNPN, SVGIG (reference sequence).

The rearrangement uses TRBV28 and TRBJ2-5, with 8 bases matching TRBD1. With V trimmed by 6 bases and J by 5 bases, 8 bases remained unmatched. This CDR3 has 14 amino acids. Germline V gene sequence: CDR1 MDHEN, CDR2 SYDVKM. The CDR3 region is CASSPWTGRETQYF. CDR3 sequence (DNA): TGTGCCAGCAGCCCTTGGACAGGGAGGGAGACCCAGTACTTC.

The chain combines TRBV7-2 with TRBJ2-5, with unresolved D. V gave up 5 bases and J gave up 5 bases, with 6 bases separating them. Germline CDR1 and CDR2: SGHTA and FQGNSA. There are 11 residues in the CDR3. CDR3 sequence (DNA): TGTGCCAGCAGCGCCACCGAGACCCAGTACTTC. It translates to CASSATETQYF.

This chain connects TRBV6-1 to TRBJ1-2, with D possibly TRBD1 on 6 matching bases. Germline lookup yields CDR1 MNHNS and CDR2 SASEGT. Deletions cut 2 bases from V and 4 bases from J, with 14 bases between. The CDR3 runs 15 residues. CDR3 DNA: TGTGCCAGCAGTGAAATGGCAGGGGCGGGCTATGGCTACACCTTC. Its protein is CASSEMAGAGYGYTF.

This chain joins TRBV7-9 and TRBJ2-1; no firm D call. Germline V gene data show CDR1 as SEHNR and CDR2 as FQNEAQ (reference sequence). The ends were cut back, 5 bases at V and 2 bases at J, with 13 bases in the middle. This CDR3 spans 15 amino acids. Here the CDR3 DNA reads TGTGCCAGCAGCCGCTTCCAACTAACCTACAATGAGCAGTTCTTC. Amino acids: CASSRFQLTYNEQFF.

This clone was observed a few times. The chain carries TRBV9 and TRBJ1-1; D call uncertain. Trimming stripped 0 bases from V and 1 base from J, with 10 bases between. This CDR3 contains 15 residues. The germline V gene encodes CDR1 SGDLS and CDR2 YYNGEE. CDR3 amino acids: CASSVEGFGNTEAFF. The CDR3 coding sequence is TGTGCCAGCAGCGTAGAAGGTTTCGGGAACACTGAAGCTTTCTTT.

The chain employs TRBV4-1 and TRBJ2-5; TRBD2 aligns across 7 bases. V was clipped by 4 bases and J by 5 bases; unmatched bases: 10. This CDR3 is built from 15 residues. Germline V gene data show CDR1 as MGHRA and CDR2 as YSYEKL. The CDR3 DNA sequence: TGCGCCAGCAGCCCGACTCGGACTAGGTTGGAGACCCAGTACTTC. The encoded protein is CASSPTRTRLETQYF.

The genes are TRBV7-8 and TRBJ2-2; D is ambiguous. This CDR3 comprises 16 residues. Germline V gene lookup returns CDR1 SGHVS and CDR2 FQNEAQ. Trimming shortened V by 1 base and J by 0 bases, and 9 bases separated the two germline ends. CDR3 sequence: CASSLVWVANTGELFF. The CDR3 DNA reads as TGTGCCAGCAGCTTAGTTTGGGTGGCGAACACCGGGGAGCTGTTTTTT.

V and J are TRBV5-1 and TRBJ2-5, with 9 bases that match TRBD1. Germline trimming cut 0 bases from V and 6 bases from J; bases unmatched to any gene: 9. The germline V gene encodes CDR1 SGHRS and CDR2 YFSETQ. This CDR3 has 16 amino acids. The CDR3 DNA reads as TGCGCCAGCAGCTTGGATGGGACAGGGCGAGGAAAGACCCAGTACTTC. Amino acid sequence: CASSLDGTGRGKTQYF.

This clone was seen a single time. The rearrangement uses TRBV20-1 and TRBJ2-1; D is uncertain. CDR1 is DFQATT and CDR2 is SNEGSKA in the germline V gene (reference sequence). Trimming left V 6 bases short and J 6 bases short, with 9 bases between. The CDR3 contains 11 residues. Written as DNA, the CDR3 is TGCAGTGCCCAGAGGCGCAATGAGCAGTTCTTC. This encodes CSAQRRNEQFF.

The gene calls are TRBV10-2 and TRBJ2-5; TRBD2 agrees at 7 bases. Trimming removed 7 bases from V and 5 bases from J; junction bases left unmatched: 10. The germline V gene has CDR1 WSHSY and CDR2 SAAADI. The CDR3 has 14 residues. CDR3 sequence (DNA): TGCGCCAGCAATTCGGGGGAGGGCTCTGAGACCCAGTACTTC. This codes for CASNSGEGSETQYF.

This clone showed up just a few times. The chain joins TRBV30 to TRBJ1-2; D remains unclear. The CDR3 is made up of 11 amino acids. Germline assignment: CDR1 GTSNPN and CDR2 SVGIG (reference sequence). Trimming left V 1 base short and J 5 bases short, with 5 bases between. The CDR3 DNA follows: TGTGCCTGGAGTGCCTTATATGGCTACACCTTC. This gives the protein CAWSALYGYTF.

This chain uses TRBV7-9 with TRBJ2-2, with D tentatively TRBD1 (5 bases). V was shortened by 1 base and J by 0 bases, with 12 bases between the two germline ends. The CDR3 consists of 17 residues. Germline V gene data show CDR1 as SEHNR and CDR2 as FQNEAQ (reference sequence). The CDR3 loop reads CASSLVGRGPNTGELFF. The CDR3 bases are TGTGCCAGCAGCTTAGTGGGGCGTGGGCCGAACACCGGGGAGCTGTTTTTT.

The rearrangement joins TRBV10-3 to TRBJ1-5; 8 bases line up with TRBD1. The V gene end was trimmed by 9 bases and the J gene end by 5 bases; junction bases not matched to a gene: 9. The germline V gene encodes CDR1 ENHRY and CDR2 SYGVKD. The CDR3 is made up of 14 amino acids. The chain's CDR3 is CAIGVDREDQPQHF. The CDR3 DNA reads TGTGCCATAGGGGTGGACAGGGAAGATCAGCCCCAGCATTTT.

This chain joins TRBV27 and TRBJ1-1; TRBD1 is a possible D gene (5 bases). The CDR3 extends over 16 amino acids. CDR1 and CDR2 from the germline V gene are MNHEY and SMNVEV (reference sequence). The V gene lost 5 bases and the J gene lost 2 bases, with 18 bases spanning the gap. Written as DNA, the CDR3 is TGTGCCAGCAGTCCACTGGGACGGGGACTAAACACTGAAGCTTTCTTT. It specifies CASSPLGRGLNTEAFF.

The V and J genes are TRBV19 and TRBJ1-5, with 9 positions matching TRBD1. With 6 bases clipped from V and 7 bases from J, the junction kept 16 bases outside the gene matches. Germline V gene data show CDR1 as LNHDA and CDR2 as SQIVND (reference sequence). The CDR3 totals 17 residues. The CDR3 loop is CASRSDRDRAIWQPQHF. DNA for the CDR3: TGTGCCAGTAGAAGCGACCGGGACAGGGCGATATGGCAGCCCCAGCATTTT.

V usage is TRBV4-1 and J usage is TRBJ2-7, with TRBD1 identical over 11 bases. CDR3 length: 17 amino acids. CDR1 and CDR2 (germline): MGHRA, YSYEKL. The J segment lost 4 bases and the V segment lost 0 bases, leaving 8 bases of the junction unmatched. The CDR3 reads CASSQEETGTGGYEQYF. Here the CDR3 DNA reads TGCGCCAGCAGCCAAGAAGAGACCGGGACAGGGGGATACGAGCAGTACTTC.